Listed below are T cell receptor beta chains from one sample, sequenced in a study of Ad26.COV2.S vaccination and SARS-CoV-2 variants. TCRdb's copy holds only in-frame clones and misses some; the assay was immunoSEQ multiplex PCR. Of 380,000 or so clones detected, around 82% appear once; the ten largest clones hold around 7.4%. This sample comprised peripheral blood, obtained in a trial of Ad26.COV2.S vaccine versus placebo. The source is a person aged 18-60 years who received the Ad26.COV2.S COVID-19 vaccine or a placebo. CDR3s include the opening cysteine and the closing phenylalanine or tryptophan.

V gene,CDR3 length,CDR3 protein
TRBV7-2,15,CASSSTGQFTGEQYF
TRBV27,13,CASRRGLDTEAFF
TRBV19,14,CASSLGTGGTEAFF
TRBV18,15,CASSRGRERNTEAFF
TRBV19,13,CASLGGDTDTQYF
TRBV19,15,CASSVQGADGTEAFF
TRBV12-3/TRBV12-4,11,CASSLRGPLHF
TRBV28,14,CASSQRERAYEQYF
TRBV11-3,14,CASSFEQTRETQYF
TRBV5-1,15,CASSHRERSYNEQFF
TRBV6-2/TRBV6-3,16,CASSGGGALAKNIQYF
TRBV7-9,14,CASSPRGTNEKLFF
TRBV6-2/TRBV6-3,11,CASSYSETQYF
TRBV11-2,18,CASSLRLLGRSSRNTIYF
TRBV5-5,13,CASSLEGTGELFF
TRBV4-1,20,CASSQDSRTRLKNIHNEQFF
TRBV29-1,12,CSVPTGDYGYTF
TRBV7-2,14,CASSFGQSNTEAFF
TRBV18,15,CASSRGLAAVDTQYF
TRBV19,14,CASSIGGIFYGYTF
TRBV3-1/TRBV3-2,17,CASSQVGGRGPGNTIYF
TRBV6-4,15,CASSAGGPGYNEQFF
TRBV11-2,16,CASSSFSGGGNSPLHF
TRBV6-8,14,CASSQDQGAHGYTF
TRBV28,16,CASSLRLAGGDNEQFF
TRBV6-5,15,CASSPPGQGAYEQYF
TRBV6-5,13,CASTPFRGSIQYF
TRBV7-2,14,CASSRDSPQETQYF
TRBV19,13,CASSGDSYNEQFF
TRBV7-8,16,CASSPQRFLAKNIQYF
TRBV3-1/TRBV3-2,15,CASSQVGGRENIQYF